The rows below give T cell receptor beta chains drawn from one sample of a study of neurological immune-mediated disorders. TCRdb itself ran the 5' RACE reads through MiXCR, one entry per CDR3 protein. This sample has tens of thousands of distinct CDR3 sequences, with 3.4% found just once. The sequencing sample was made of PBMCs. Receptors originate from a man between 40 and 49 years old with multiple sclerosis. Each CDR3 is given with its conserved first and last residue. D genes are given only for firm matches. Expanded clones get a size class; other rows say once, few or many, or leave the size out.

cdr3_nt	cdr3_aa	cdr3_length	j_call	v_call	d_call	clone_size
TGTGCCAGCAGTGAAGCGTCCTACAGGGAAAATCAGCCCCAGCATTTT	CASSEASYRENQPQHF	16	TRBJ1-5	TRBV6-1	NA	few
TGCAGCGTTGATAATATAGGGTCTAGCACAGATACGCAGTATTTT	CSVDNIGSSTDTQYF	15	TRBJ2-3	TRBV29-1	NA	many
TGTGCCATCAGTGATTTGGACAGTTATAACTATGGCTACACCTTC	CAISDLDSYNYGYTF	15	TRBJ1-2	TRBV10-3	NA	many
TGCGCCAGCAGCGTCACGGTTAGCACAGATACGCAGTATTTT	CASSVTVSTDTQYF	14	TRBJ2-3	TRBV5-1	NA	many
TGTGCCAGCAGTCCGACAGGGTTGGGTGAAAAACTGTTTTTT	CASSPTGLGEKLFF	14	TRBJ1-4	TRBV9	TRBD1	many
TGCGCCAGCAGCGCTGGACAGCCTCTGAACACTGAAGCTTTCTTT	CASSAGQPLNTEAFF	15	TRBJ1-1	TRBV5-1	NA	many
TGTGCCAGTAGGGACCTCGGTTCACCCCTCCACTTT	CASRDLGSPLHF	12	TRBJ1-6	TRBV19	NA	many
TGTGCCAGCAGCACGGGGACTGCCATCCATGGGGATACGCAGTATTTT	CASSTGTAIHGDTQYF	16	TRBJ2-3	TRBV7-6	NA	NA
TGTGCCAGCAGTTACTGGCCTAGCGGAACCACAGATACGCAGTATTTT	CASSYWPSGTTDTQYF	16	TRBJ2-3	TRBV27	TRBD2	many
TGTGCCAGCAGCAGAGCGGGAGGGGAGACCCAGTACTTC	CASSRAGGETQYF	13	TRBJ2-5	TRBV9	TRBD2	many
TGTGCCAGCAGTTACGGTTTCGATCAAGAGACCCAGTACTTC	CASSYGFDQETQYF	14	TRBJ2-5	TRBV6-5	NA	many
TGTGCCAGCAGCTTGGGACTAGCAGCGACCGGGGAGCTGTTTTTT	CASSLGLAATGELFF	15	TRBJ2-2	TRBV7-9	TRBD2	many